The subject of this entry is one TCR beta chain. Per the germline V gene, CDR1 is WNHNN and CDR2 is SYGVQD (reference sequence). Trimming took off 1 base at V and 7 bases at J, with 8 bases between the two ends. This CDR3 contains 13 residues. In the source study's methods: By means of reference gene primer amplification, nucleated cell counts were estimated. The method was immunoSEQ multiplex PCR; TCRdb's version includes in-frame clones alone and lacks a portion of them. The DNA gave D and trimming, while V, J and clone size come from that table. This sample has approximately 270,000 clones; about nine tenths occur once, and the top ten carry around 2%. This sample stems from a study of blood T cell repertoires in COVID-19. About the research overall: Samples came from the United States, Italy and Spain, spanning acute and convalescent COVID-19.

This TCR derives from a man aged 50 to 59 with acute or convalescent COVID-19. The sample comprised peripheral blood. The J gene is TRBJ1-5, the V gene TRBV10-1, with D possibly TRBD1 on 6 matching bases. CDR3 sequence: CASSEYRDQPQHF. The CDR3 region has the DNA TGCGCCAGCAGTGAGTACAGGGACCAGCCCCAGCATTTT.